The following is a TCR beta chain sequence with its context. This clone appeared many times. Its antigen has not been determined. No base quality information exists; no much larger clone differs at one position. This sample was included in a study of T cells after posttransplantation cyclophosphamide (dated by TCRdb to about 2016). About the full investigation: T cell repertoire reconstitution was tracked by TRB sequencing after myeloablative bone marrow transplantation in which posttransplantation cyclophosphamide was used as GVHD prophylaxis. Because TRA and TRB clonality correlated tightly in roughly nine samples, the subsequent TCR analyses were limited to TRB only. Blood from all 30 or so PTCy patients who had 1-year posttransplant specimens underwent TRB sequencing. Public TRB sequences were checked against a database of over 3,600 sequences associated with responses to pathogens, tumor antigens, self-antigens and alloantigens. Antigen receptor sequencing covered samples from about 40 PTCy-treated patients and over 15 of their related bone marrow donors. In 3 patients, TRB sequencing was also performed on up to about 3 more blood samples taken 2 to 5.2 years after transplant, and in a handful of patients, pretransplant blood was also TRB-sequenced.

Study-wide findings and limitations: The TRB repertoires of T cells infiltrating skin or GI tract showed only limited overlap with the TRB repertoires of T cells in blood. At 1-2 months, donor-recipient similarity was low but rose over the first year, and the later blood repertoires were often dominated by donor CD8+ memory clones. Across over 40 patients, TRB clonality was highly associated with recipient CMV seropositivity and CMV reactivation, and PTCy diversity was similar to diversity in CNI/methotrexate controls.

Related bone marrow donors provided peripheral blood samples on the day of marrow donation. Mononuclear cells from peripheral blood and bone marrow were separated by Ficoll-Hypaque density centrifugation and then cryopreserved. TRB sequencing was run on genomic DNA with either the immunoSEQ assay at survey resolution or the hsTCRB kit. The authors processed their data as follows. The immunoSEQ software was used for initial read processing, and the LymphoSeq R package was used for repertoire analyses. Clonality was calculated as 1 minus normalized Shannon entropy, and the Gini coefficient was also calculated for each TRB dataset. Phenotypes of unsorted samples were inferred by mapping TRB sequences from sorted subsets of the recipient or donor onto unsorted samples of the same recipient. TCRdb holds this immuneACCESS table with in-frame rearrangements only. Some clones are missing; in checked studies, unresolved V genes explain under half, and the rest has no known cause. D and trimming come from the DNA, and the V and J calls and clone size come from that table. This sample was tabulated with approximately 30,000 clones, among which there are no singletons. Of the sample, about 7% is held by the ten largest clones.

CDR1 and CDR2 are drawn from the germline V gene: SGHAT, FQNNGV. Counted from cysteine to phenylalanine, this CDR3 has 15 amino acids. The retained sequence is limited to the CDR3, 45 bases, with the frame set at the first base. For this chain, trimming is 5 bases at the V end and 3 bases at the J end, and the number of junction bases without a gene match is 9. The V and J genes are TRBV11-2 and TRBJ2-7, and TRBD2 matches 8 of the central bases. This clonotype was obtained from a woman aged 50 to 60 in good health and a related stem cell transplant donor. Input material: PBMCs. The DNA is TGTGCCAGCAGCGCCCGGGGGGGTTCGAACTACGAGCAGTACTTC. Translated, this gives CASSARGGSNYEQYF.